This TCR beta chain was recorded in a study of blood T cell repertoires in COVID-19. Study details: From the United States, Italy and Spain came samples of acute and convalescent COVID-19. The cDNA or gDNA used as material had been derived from T cells, B-cell-depleted T cells, or PBMCs.

Authors' data handling: Amplification of reference gene primers was used by the study to estimate nucleated cell counts. Produced via immunoSEQ multiplex PCR; TCRdb's table is partial and in-frame only. Clone size and the V and J calls come from that table; the DNA yielded D and trimming. The sample includes fewer than 150,000 clones, almost 80% of them seen just once. This clone was counted a few times. CDR1 and CDR2 from the germline V gene are LGHNA and YNFKEQ. The CDR3 has 13 residues. V lost 4 bases, J lost 4 bases, and 8 bases lay in between. The sequenced material came from peripheral blood. The chain uses TRBV4-2 and TRBJ1-3, with D unclear. This receptor was identified in a man aged 55 to 69 who had recovered from COVID-19. The CDR3, as DNA: TGTGCCAGCAGCCGCGAGGCAGGAAACACCATATATTTT. Translated: CASSREAGNTIYF.